The clone carrying this T cell receptor beta chain has ten or more counts. This CDR3 is also generated by other DNA sequences in the sample. Until they underwent thyroid surgery, no patient had received any treatment. These data originate in a study of metastatic and nonmetastatic thyroid tumors. The CDR3 has 12 amino acids. In germline, CDR1 is SGHNT, CDR2 YENEEA. V lost 3 bases to trimming and J lost 6 bases, with 5 bases between them. TCRdb re-analyzed the PCR reads through MiXCR. This table has tens of thousands of clones, approximately 12% appearing once. The specimen was tumor tissue. The origin of this receptor is a female donor with papillary thyroid cancer or a benign thyroid nodule (not recorded which). Some clones in this sample may be carry-over from other donors' samples. The rearrangement joins TRBV11-3 to TRBJ2-2; no definite D call. The CDR3 coding sequence is TGTGCCAGCAGCTTGGTCCCCGGGGAGCTGTTTTTT. This translates into CASSLVPGELFF.